This T cell receptor (beta chain) derives from a study of regulatory T cells in long-lasting Graves disease. At the level of the study: Less than 3 months of antithyroid drugs had been taken by newly diagnosed Graves' patients.

The CDR3 runs 17 residues. Germline lookup yields CDR1 SGHAT and CDR2 FQNNGV. V was cut by 4 bases and J by 8 bases, with 24 bases left in between. This clonotype was seen repeatedly, ten times or more. As for time point: newly diagnosed GD, antithyroid drugs for less than 3 months. From RNA extracted from PBMCs, the TCR library was made. From an endocrinology department in Xi'an, China, came the patients. Construction of the TCR beta libraries employed iRepertoire HTBI primers in conjunction with Arm-PCR of CDR3 regions. MiXCR, run by TCRdb on the multiplex PCR reads, gives a single entry per CDR3 protein. The sample has around 400,000 distinct CDR3 sequences, 15% seen once. These records were also assigned to another study, of T cells in Graves' hyperthyroidism and ophthalmopathy. That report adds: Clinicians diagnosed patients from clinical symptoms, serum thyroxine and TRAb, thyroid ultrasound and orbital computed tomography.

The sequence was obtained from a woman aged 40 to 50 with Graves disease. The sample consisted of peripheral blood mononuclear cells (PBMCs), taken at new diagnosis, from a patient treated with antithyroid drugs. The chain combines TRBV11-2 with TRBJ2-1; possibly TRBD1 for D (5 bases). CDR3 residues: CASSSPKRAAGRDEQFF. The CDR3 DNA sequence: TGTGCCAGCAGCTCCCCCAAAAGGGCGGCAGGGCGCGATGAGCAGTTCTTC. The full variable domain, with the rest looked up from reference TRBV11-2 and TRBJ2-1, is EAGVAQSPRYKIIEKRQSVAFWCNPISGHATLYWYQQILGQGPKLLIQFQNNGVVDDSQLPKDRFSAERLKGVDSTLKIQPAKLEDSAVYLCASSSPKRAAGRDEQFFGPGTRLTVL.